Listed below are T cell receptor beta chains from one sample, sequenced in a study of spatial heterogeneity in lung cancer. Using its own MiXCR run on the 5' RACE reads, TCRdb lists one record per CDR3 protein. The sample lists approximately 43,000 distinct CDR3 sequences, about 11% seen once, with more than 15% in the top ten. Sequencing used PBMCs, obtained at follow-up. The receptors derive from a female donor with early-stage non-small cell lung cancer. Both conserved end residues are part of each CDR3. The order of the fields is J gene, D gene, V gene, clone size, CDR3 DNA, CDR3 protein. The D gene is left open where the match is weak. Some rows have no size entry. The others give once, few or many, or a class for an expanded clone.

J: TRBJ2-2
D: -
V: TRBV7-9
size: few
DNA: TGTGCCAGCAGCTCTTGGATGGGATCCGGGGAGCTGTTTTTT
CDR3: CASSSWMGSGELFF

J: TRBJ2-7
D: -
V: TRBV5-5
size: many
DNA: TGTGCCAGCAGCTTGGACGGCTACGAGCAGTACTTC
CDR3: CASSLDGYEQYF

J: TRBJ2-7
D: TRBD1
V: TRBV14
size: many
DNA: TGTGCCAGCAGAGACTCGGGACAGGGGTTCTACGAGCAGTACTTC
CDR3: CASRDSGQGFYEQYF

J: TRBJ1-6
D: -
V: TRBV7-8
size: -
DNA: TGTGCCAGCACGATGTGGCAGGGAGATTCACCCCTCCACTTT
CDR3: CASTMWQGDSPLHF

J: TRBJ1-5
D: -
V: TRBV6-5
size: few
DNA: TGTGCCAGCAGTGAAGGACGGAGCAATCAGCCCCAGCATTTT
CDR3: CASSEGRSNQPQHF

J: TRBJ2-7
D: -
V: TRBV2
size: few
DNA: TGTGCCAGCAGTGAAGTCCGGGGCTACGAGCAGTACTTC
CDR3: CASSEVRGYEQYF

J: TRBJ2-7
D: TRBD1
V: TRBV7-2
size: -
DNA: TGTGCCAGCAGCCGGGGACAGGGGAACTCCTACGAGCAGTACTTC
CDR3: CASSRGQGNSYEQYF

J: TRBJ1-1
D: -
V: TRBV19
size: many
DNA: TGTGCCAGTACCCACGGGGTCCCGAACACTGAAGCTTTCTTT
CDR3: CASTHGVPNTEAFF

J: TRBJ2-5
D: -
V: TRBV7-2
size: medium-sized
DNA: TGTGCCAGCAGCCCCGGCGGGGCGAGAGAGACCCAGTACTTC
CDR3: CASSPGGARETQYF

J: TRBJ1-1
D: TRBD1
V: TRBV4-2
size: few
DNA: TGTGCCAGCAGCCAATTAAGTTGGGACAGGGTCACTGAAGCTTTCTTT
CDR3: CASSQLSWDRVTEAFF

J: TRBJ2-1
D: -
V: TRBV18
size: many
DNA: TGTGCCAGCTCACCCCTCAAAACCACGTACAATGAGCAGTTCTTC
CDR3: CASSPLKTTYNEQFF

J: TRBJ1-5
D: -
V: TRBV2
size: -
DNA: TGTGCCAGCAGTACGGACACCCGGAGCAATCAGCCCCAGCATTTT
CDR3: CASSTDTRSNQPQHF

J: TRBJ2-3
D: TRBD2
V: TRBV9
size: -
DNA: TGTGCCAGCAGCGCTTCACTAGCGGACAGCACAGATACGCAGTATTTT
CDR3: CASSASLADSTDTQYF

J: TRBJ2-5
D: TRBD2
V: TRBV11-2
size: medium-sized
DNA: TGTGCCAGCAGGAGACTAGCGGGGGGCCTCCAAGAGACCCAGTACTTC
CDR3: CASRRLAGGLQETQYF

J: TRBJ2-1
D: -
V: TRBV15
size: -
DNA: TGTGCCACCAGCACCGTTGGCGGGGTCTCCTACAATGAGCAGTTCTTC
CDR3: CATSTVGGVSYNEQFF

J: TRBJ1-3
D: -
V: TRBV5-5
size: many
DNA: TGTGCCAGCAGCTTGGAGAGAACAGTGACCAGTATCGTATATTTT
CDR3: CASSLERTVTSIVYF